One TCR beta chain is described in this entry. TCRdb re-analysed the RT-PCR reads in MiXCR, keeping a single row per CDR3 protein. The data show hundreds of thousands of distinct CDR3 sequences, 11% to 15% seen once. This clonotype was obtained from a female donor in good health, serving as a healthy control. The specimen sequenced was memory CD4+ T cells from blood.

The CDR3 is CASSLWTSGIRGEQFF. CDR3 nucleotide sequence: TGCGCCAGCAGCTTATGGACTAGCGGGATAAGGGGTGAGCAGTTCTTC. The chain has TRBV5-1 and TRBJ2-1, with 12 bases that match TRBD2. Germline CDR1 is SGHRS and CDR2 is YFSETQ. V lost 2 bases, J lost 9 bases, and 9 bases stayed unmatched. CDR3 length: 16 residues.